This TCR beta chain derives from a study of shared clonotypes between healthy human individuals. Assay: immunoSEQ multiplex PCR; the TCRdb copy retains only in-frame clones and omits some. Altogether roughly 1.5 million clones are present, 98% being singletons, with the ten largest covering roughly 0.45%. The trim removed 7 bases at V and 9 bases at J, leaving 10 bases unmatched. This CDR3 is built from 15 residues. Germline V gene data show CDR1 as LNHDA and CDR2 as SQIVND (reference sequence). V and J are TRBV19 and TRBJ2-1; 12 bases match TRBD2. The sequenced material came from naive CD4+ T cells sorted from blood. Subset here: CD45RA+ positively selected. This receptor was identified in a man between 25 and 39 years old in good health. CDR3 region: CASNQLAGGFGEQFF. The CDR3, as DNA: TGTGCCAGTAACCAACTAGCGGGAGGTTTTGGTGAGCAGTTCTTC.